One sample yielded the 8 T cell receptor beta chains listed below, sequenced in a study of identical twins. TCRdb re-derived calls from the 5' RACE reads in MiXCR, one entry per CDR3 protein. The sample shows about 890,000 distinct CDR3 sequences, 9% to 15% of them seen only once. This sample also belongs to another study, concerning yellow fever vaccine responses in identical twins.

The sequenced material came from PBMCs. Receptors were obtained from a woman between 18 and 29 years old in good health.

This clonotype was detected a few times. In nucleotides, the CDR3 is TGTGCCAGCAGTTTAAAAGGGTTTATGGGGGTAGCTAGGGGTGAGCAGTTCTTC. The encoded protein is CASSLKGFMGVARGEQFF. The J gene is TRBJ2-1, the V gene TRBV28; D is perhaps TRBD1 or TRBD2 (5 bases each). The germline gives CDR1 MDHEN, CDR2 SYDVKM. V was clipped by 2 bases and J by 9 bases, with 26 bases between them. The CDR3 extends over 18 amino acids.

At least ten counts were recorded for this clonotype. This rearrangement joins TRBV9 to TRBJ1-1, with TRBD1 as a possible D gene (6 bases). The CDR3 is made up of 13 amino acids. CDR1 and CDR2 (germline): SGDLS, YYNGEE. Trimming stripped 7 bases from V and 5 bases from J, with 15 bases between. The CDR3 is CASSDSLGTEAFF. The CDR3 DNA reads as TGTGCCAGCTCGGACAGCCTGGGGACTGAAGCTTTCTTT.

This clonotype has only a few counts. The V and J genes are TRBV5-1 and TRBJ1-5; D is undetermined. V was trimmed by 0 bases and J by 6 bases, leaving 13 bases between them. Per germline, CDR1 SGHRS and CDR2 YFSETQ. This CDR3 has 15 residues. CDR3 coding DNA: TGCGCCAGCAGCTTGGACGGATTAGATGGTCAGCCCCAGCATTTT. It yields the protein CASSLDGLDGQPQHF.

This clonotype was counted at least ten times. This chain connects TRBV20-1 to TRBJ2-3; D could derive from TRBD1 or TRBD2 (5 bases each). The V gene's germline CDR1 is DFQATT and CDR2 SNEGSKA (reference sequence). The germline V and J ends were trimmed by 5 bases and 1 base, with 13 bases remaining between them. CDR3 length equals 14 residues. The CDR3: CSAWDRTGTDTQYF. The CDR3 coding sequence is TGCAGTGCTTGGGACCGGACCGGCACAGATACGCAGTATTTT.

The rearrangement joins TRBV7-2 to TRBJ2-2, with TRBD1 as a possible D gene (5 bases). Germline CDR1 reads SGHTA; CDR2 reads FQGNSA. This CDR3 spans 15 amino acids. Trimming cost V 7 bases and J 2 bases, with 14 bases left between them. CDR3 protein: CASNIAGLNTGELFF. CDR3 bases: TGTGCCAGCAATATTGCAGGGTTAAACACCGGGGAGCTGTTTTTT.

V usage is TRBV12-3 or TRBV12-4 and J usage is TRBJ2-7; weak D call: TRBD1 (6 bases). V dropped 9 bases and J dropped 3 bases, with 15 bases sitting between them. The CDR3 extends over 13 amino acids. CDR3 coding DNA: TGTGCCAGTACACCTGACAGGAGCTACGAGCAGTACTTC. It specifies CASTPDRSYEQYF.

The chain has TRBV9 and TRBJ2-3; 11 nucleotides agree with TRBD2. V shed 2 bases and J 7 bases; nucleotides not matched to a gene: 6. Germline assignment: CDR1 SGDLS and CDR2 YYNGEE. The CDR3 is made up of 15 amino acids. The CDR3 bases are TGTGCCAGCAGCGTCGTCGCTAGCGGGGGGAATACGCAGTATTTT. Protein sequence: CASSVVASGGNTQYF.

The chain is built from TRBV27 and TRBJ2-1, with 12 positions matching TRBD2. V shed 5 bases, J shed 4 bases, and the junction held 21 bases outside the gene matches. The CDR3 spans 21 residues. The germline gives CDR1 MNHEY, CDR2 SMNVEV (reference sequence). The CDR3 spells CASSPSGTLAGGPLIYNEQFF. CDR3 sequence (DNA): TGTGCCAGCAGTCCCTCCGGGACACTAGCGGGGGGCCCACTGATTTACAATGAGCAGTTCTTC.